This T cell receptor beta chain stems from a study of chemoradiotherapy in HPV16-positive cancers. Study-level findings and limits: Non-HPV-specific T cells did not expand in tumors during treatment, whereas candidate HPV-specific clones and E7-related motifs did. For HPV16-positive patients, expanding HPV-responsive T cells associated with longer recurrence-free survival.

CDR3 length: 14 amino acids. The junction had 4 bases not matched to a gene; V was cut back by 4 bases and J by 4 bases. Germline V gene lookup returns CDR1 SGHDT and CDR2 YYEEEE. About this clone: Its antigen is unknown.

The protocol was immunoSEQ multiplex PCR, while the TCRdb copy is restricted to in-frame clones and leaves out a portion. The sample includes 9,000 to 15,000 clones, over 70% of them seen just once. This sequence was found in a human donor with HPV-associated anogenital cancer. This chain connects TRBV5-6 to TRBJ2-2, with 7 bases aligning to TRBD2. The specimen was obtained from a patient who underwent chemoradiotherapy. This CDR3 reads CASSSGAITGELFF. The DNA of the CDR3 is TGTGCCAGCAGCAGCGGGGCGATCACCGGGGAGCTGTTTTTT.